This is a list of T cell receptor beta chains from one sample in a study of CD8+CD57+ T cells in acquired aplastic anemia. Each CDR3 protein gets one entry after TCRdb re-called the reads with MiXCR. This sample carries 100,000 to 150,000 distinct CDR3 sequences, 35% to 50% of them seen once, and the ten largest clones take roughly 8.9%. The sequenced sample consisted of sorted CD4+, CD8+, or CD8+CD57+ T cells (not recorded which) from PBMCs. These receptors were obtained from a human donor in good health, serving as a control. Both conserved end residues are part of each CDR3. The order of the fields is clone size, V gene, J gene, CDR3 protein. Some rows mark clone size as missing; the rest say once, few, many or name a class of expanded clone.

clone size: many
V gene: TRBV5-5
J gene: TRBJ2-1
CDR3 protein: CASSPTSGSYNEQFF

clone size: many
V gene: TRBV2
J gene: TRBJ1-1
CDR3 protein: CASLPVHRRNTEAFF

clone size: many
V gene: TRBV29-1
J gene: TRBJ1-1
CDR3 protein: CSVERQGLRTEAFF

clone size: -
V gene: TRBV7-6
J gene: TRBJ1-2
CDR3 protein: CASSLALGSRYGYTF

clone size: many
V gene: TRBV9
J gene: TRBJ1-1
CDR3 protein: CASSVVSNTEAFF

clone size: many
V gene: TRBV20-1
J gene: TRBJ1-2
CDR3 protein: CSATQGRDGYTF

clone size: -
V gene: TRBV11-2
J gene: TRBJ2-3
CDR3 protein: CASSTFERGRLSDTQYF

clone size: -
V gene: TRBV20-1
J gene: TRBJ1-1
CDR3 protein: CSARAGMWGTEAFF

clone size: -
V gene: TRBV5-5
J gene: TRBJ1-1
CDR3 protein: CASTPEPGSSEAFF

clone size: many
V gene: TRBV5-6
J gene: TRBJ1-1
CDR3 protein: CASFEENMNTEAFF

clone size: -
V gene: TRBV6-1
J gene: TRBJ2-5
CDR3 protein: CASSITWGGVGSETQYF

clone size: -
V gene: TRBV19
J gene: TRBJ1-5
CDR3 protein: CAWSPFGNQPQHF

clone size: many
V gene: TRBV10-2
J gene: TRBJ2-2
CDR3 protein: CASAYGGASTGELFF

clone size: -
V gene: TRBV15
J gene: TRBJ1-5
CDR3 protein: CATSMGDLSNQPQHF

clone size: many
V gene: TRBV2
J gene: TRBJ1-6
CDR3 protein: CASIGGGHYNSPLHF

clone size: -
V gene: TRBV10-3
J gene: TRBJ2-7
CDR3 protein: CAISEAGDPVF

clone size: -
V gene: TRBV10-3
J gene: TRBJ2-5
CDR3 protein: CASGEQETQYF

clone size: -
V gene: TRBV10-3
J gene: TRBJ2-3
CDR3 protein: CASAGNTDTQYF

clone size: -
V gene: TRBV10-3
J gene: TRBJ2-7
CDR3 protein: CAISPLAGGYGQYF

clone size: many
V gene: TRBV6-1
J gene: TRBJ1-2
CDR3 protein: CASRWAAAGQAPGYTF